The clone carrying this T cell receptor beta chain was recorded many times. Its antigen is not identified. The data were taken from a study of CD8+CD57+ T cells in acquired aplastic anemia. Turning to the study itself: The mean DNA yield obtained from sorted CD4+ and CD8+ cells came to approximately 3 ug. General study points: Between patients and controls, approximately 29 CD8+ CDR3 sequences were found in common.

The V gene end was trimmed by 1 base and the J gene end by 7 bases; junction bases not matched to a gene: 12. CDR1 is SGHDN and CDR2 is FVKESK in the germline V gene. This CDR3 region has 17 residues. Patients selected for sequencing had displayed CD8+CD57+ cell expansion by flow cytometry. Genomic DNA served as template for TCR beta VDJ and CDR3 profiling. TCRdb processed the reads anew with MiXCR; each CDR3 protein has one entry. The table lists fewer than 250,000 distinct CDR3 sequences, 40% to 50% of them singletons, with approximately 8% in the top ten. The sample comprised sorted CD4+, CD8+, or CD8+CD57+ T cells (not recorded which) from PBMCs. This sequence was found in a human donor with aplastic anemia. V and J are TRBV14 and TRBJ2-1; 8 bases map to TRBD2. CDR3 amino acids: CASSQVSAGVGWNEQFF. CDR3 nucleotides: TGTGCCAGCAGCCAAGTTTCAGCGGGAGTTGGGTGGAATGAGCAGTTCTTC.